This T cell receptor (beta chain) was recorded in a study of T cell changes during pregnancy in multiple sclerosis. Profiled with immunoSEQ multiplex PCR; TCRdb holds only in-frame clones, not every one. This table has about 44,000 clones, approximately 96% appearing once. Trimming left V 1 base short and J 0 bases short, with 10 bases between. Germline CDR1 and CDR2: MNHNS and SASEGT. The CDR3 is 16 residues long. The table lists this clone with a count of one. This clonotype was sampled from a female donor with multiple sclerosis, enrolled in a pregnancy study. The chain is built from TRBV6-1 and TRBJ1-5; D is unclear. The material was peripheral blood, obtained in the second trimester of pregnancy. As DNA, the CDR3 is TGTGCCAGCAGTGAAGGAGGATACTATAGCAATCAGCCCCAGCATTTT. It specifies CASSEGGYYSNQPQHF.